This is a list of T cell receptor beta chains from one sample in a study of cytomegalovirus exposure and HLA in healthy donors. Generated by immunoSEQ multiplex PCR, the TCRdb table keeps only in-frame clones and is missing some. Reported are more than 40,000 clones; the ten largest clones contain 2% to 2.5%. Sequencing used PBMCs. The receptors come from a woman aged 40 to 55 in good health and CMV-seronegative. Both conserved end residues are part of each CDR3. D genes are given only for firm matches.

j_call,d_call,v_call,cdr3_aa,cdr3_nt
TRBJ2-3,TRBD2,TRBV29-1,CSERSGRSTDTQYF,TGCAGCGAGAGAAGCGGGAGAAGCACAGATACGCAGTATTTT
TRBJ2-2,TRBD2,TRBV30,CAWKSGSGNTGELFF,TGTGCCTGGAAAAGCGGGAGTGGGAACACCGGGGAGCTGTTTTTT
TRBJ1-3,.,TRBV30,CAWSVKGAGNTIYF,TGTGCCTGGAGTGTAAAGGGGGCTGGAAACACCATATATTTT
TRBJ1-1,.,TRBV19,CASSPIRSITEAFF,TGTGCCAGTAGTCCAATTCGGTCCATCACTGAAGCTTTCTTT
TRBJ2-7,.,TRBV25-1,CASSGTASYEQYF,TGTGCCAGCAGTGGGACTGCTTCCTACGAGCAGTACTTC
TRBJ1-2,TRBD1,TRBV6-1,CASSDWTGGWSYTF,TGTGCCAGCAGTGACTGGACAGGGGGCTGGAGCTACACCTTC
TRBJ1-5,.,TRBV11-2,CASSLGEVQPQHF,TGTGCCAGCAGCTTAGGGGAGGTTCAGCCCCAGCATTTT
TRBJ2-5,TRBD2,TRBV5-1,CASSVKVAGQLQETQYF,TGCGCCAGCAGCGTGAAAGTAGCGGGTCAACTTCAAGAGACCCAGTACTTC
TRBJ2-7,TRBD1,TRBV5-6,CASSFTGGAYEQYF,TGTGCCAGCAGCTTTACAGGGGGCGCCTACGAGCAGTACTTC
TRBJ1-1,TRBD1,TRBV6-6,CASSFAGGLNTEAFF,TGTGCCAGCAGTTTCGCAGGGGGTTTGAACACTGAAGCTTTCTTT
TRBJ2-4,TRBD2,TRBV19,CASSILAGTQGAKNIQYF,TGTGCCAGTAGTATTTTAGCGGGAACCCAAGGGGCCAAAAACATTCAGTACTTC
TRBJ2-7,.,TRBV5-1,CASRLGRGEQYF,TGCGCCAGCAGATTGGGTAGGGGCGAGCAGTACTTC
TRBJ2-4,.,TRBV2,CASKDSFRGAKNIQYF,TGTGCCAGCAAGGACTCGTTTCGGGGGGCCAAAAACATTCAGTACTTC
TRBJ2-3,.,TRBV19,CASSIALAADTQYF,TGTGCCAGTAGTATAGCCCTGGCCGCAGATACGCAGTATTTT
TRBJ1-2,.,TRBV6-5,CASSYSITQGRYTF,TGTGCCAGCAGTTACTCGATCACACAGGGTCGCTACACCTTC
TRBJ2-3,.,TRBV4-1,CASSQQFGGRTDTQYF,TGCGCCAGCAGCCAACAATTCGGAGGGAGGACAGATACGCAGTATTTT
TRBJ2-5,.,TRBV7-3,CASSRTSYGGENQYF,TGTGCCAGCAGCCGTACTAGCTATGGGGGAGAGAACCAGTACTTC
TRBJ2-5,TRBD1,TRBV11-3,CASSPGTDQETQYF,TGTGCCAGCAGCCCTGGGACAGACCAAGAGACCCAGTACTTC
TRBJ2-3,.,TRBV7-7,CASSTTLSTDTQYF,TGTGCTAGCAGCACGACACTGAGCACAGATACGCAGTATTTT
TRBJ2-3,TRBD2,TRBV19,CASTGRGLAGGTDTQYF,TGTGCCAGTACCGGACGGGGACTAGCGGGGGGGACAGATACGCAGTATTTT
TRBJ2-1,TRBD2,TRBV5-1,CASRPPGGVDNEQFF,TGCGCCAGCAGGCCTCCCGGGGGGGTTGACAATGAGCAGTTCTTC
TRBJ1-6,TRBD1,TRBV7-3,CASSQGDRVGSPLHF,TGTGCCAGCAGCCAAGGGGACAGGGTTGGATCACCCCTCCACTTT
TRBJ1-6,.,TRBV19,CASTDWQGGNSPLHF,TGTGCCAGTACTGACTGGCAGGGAGGTAATTCACCCCTCCACTTT
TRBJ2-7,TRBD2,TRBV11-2,CASSLGSSGIYEQYF,TGTGCCAGCAGCCTCGGGTCTAGCGGGATATACGAGCAGTACTTC